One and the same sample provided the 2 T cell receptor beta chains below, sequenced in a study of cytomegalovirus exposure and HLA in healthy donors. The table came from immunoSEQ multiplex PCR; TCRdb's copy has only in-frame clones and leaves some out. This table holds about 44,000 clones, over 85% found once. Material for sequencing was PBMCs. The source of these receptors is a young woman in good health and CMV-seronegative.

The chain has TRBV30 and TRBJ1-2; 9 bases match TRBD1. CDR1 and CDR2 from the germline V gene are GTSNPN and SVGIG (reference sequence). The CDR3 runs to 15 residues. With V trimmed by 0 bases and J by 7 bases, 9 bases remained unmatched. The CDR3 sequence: CAWSVGDRESGGYTF. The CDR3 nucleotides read TGTGCCTGGAGTGTAGGGGACAGGGAAAGTGGTGGCTACACCTTC.

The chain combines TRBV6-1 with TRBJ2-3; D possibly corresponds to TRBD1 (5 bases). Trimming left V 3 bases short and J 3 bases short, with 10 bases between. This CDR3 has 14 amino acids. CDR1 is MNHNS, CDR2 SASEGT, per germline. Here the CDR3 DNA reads TGTGCCAGCAGTGATGGGGCAGAAACAGATACGCAGTATTTT. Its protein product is CASSDGAETDTQYF.